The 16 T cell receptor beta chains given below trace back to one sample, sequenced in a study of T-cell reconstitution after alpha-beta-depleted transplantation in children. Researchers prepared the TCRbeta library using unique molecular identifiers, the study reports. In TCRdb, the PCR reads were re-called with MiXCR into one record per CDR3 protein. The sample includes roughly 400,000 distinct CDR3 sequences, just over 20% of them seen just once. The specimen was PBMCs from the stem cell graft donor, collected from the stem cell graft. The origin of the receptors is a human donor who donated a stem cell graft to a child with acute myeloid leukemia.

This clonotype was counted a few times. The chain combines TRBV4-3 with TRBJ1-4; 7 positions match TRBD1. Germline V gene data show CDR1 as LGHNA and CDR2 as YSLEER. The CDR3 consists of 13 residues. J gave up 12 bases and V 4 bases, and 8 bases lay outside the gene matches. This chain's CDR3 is CASSRGQSGELFF. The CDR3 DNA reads TGCGCCAGCAGCCGGGGACAGTCAGGTGAACTGTTTTTT.

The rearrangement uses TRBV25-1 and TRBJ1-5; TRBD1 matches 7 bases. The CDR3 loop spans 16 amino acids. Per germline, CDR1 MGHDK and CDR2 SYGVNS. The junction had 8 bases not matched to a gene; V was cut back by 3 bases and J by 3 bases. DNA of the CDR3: TGTGCCAGCAGTGACAGTCGACAGGGCTACAATCAGCCCCAGCATTTT. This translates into CASSDSRQGYNQPQHF.

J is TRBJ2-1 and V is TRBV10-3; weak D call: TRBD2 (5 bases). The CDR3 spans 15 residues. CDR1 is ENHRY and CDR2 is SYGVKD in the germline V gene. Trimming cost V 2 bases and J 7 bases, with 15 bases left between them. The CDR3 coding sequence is TGTGCCATCAGTGAGAATTTGGCGACTACGAATGAGCAGTTCTTC. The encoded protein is CAISENLATTNEQFF.

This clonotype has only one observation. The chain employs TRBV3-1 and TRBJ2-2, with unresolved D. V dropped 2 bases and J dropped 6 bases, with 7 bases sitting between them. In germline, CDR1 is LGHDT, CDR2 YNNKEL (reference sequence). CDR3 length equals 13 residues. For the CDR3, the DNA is TGTGCCAGCAGCCAAATGTCACCCGGGGAGCTGTTTTTT. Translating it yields CASSQMSPGELFF.

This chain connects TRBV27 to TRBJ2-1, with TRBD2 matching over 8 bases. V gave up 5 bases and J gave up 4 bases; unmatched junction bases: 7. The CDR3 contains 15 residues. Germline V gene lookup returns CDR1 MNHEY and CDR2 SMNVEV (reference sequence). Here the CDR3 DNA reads TGTGCCAGCAGTAAAGCGGGAGTTAAATACAATGAGCAGTTCTTC. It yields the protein CASSKAGVKYNEQFF.

The CDR3 nucleotides read TGTGCCAGCTCACCGGACAGGGGGAATGAAAAACTGTTTTTT. Protein product: CASSPDRGNEKLFF. This chain links TRBV18 with TRBJ1-4; 10 positions agree with TRBD1. This CDR3 spans 14 amino acids. V was pared by 3 bases and J by 5 bases, with 0 bases of the junction left unmatched. From germline, CDR1 is KGHSH and CDR2 LQKENI.

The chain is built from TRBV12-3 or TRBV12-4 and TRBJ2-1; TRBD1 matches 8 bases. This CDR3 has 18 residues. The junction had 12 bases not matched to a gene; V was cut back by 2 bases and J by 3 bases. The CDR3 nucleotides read TGTGCCAGCAGTTTAATCCCAGGGGGCGCGGATAACTACAATGAGCAGTTCTTC. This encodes CASSLIPGGADNYNEQFF.

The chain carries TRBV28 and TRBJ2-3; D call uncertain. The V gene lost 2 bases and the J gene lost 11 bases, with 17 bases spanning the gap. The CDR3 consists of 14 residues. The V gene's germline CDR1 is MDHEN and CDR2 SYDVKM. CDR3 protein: CASSLEKARRRQYF. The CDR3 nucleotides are TGTGCCAGCAGTTTAGAGAAGGCGCGAAGGAGGCAGTATTTT.

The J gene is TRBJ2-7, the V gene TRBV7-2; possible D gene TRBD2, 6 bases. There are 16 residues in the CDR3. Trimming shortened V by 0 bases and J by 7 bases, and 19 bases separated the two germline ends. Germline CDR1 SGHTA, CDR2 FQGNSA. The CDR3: CASSLAGLSGGPEQYF. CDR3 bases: TGTGCCAGCAGCTTAGCGGGACTGTCCGGAGGGCCTGAGCAGTACTTC.

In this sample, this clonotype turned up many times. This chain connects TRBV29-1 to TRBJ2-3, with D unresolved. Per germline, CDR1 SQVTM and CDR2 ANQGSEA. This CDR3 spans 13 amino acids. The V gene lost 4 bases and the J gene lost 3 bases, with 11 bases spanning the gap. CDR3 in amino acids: CSVASVVTDTQYF. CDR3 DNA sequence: TGCAGCGTTGCCTCCGTGGTAACAGATACGCAGTATTTT.

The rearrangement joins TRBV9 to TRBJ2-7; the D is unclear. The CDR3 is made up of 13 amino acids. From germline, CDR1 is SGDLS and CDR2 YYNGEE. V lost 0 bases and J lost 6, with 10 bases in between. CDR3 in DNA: TGTGCCAGCAGCGTAGACACGATGGTCGAGCAGTACTTC. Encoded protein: CASSVDTMVEQYF.

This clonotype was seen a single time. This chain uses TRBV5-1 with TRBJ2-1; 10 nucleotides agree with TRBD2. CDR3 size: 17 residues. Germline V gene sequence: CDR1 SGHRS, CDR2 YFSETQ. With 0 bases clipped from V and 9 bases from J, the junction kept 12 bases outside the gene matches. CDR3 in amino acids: CASSLVSMASGSLEQFF. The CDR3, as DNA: TGCGCCAGCAGCTTGGTTAGTATGGCTAGCGGGAGTCTTGAGCAGTTCTTC.

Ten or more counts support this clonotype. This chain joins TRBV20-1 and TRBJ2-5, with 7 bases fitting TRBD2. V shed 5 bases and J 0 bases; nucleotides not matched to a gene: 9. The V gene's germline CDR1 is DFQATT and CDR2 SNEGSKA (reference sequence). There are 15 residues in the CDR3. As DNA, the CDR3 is TGCAGTGCTTGGGCTTGGCGGGGGTACCAAGAGACCCAGTACTTC. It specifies CSAWAWRGYQETQYF.

The DNA of the CDR3 is TGCAGTGCGTCCGGGACACGGAAGGTGGCCGAGCAGTACTTC. Its protein is CSASGTRKVAEQYF. The chain is built from TRBV20-1 and TRBJ2-7; possible D gene TRBD1, 6 bases. The CDR3 runs to 14 residues. V lost 6 bases and J 6 bases, leaving 21 bases between the germline ends. CDR1 DFQATT and CDR2 SNEGSKA come from the germline V gene (reference sequence).

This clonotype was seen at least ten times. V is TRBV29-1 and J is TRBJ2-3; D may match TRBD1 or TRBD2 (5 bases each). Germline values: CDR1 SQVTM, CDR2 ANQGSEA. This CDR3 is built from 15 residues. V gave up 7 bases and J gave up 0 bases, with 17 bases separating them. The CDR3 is CSALRGARSTDTQYF. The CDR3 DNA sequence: TGCAGCGCCTTAAGGGGAGCCCGTAGCACAGATACGCAGTATTTT.

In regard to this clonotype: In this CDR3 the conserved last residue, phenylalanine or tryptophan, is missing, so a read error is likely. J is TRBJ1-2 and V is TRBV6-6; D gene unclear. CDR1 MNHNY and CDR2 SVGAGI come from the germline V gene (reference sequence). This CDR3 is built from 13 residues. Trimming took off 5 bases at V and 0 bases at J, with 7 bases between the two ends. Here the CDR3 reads CASSNNPNYGYTY. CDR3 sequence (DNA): TGTGCCAGCAGTAACAATCCTAACTATGGCTACACCTAC.